Listed here are 29 T cell receptor beta chains from one sample, sequenced in a study of cytomegalovirus exposure and HLA in healthy donors. Generated by immunoSEQ multiplex PCR, the TCRdb table keeps only in-frame clones and is missing some. The sample lists around 120,000 clones; around 89% were seen once. The sample taken for sequencing was PBMCs. The receptors were gathered from a man aged 18-30 years in good health and CMV-seronegative.

CDR3 residues: CASGTGTNTEAFF. CDR3 bases: TGTGCCAGCGGGACAGGGACGAACACTGAAGCTTTCTTT. The chain carries TRBV6-5 and TRBJ1-1, with 9 bases that match TRBD1. Germline lookup yields CDR1 MNHEY and CDR2 SVGAGI. J gave up 1 base and V 8 bases, and 2 bases lay outside the gene matches. The CDR3 covers 13 residues.

The V gene is TRBV5-4, the J gene TRBJ2-3; 9 positions match TRBD2. The germline V gene has CDR1 SGHNT and CDR2 YYREEE (reference sequence). V lost 0 bases, J lost 4 bases, and 6 bases stayed unmatched. This CDR3 is built from 16 residues. CDR3 bases: TGTGCCAGCAGCTTGGTTGCGGGAGGGCCGCCAGATACGCAGTATTTT. Translated, it gives CASSLVAGGPPDTQYF. The variable domain in full, completed from reference TRBV5-4 and TRBJ2-3, reads ETGVTQSPTHLIKTRGQQVTLRCSSQSGHNTVSWYQQALGQGPQFIFQYYREEENGRGNFPPRFSGLQFPNYSSELNVNALELDDSALYLCASSLVAGGPPDTQYFGPGTRLTVL.

This chain links TRBV2 with TRBJ2-5, with TRBD2 as a possible D gene (6 bases). Germline V CDR1 and CDR2: SNHLY, FYNNEI. Trimming shortened V by 4 bases and J by 5 bases, and 20 bases separated the two germline ends. This CDR3 has 16 amino acids. CDR3 loop: CASSGRRTGEGETQYF. DNA of the CDR3: TGTGCCAGCAGTGGACGACGGACGGGAGAGGGCGAGACCCAGTACTTC. The variable domain in full, completed from reference TRBV2 and TRBJ2-5, reads EPEVTQTPSHQVTQMGQEVILRCVPISNHLYFYWYRQILGQKVEFLVSFYNNEISEKSEIFDDQFSVERPDGSNFTLKIRSTKLEDSAMYFCASSGRRTGEGETQYFGPGTRLLVL.

The chain couples TRBV7-9 to TRBJ1-1; D unresolved. V shed 1 base and J shed 8 bases, with 8 bases lying between them. The length of the CDR3 is 12 residues. Germline CDR1 reads SEHNR; CDR2 reads FQNEAQ (reference sequence). The CDR3 here is CASSLVAEEAFF. The CDR3 DNA is TGTGCCAGCAGCTTAGTTGCAGAAGAAGCTTTCTTT.

J is TRBJ2-5 and V is TRBV29-1, with D perhaps matching TRBD1 (6 bases). The CDR3 spans 15 residues. CDR1 is SQVTM and CDR2 is ANQGSEA in the germline V gene. V lost 4 bases to trimming and J lost 4 bases, with 19 bases between them. The CDR3 loop is CSVVPQGQGRETQYF. The CDR3 bases are TGCAGCGTTGTTCCCCAGGGGCAGGGTAGAGAGACCCAGTACTTC.

The V and J genes are TRBV27 and TRBJ1-5; possibly TRBD1 for D (6 bases). Germline V lookup: CDR1 MNHEY, CDR2 SMNVEV (reference sequence). Between the trimmed V and J ends, which lost 5 bases and 2 bases, there was a span of 13 bases. This CDR3 is 15 amino acids long. CDR3 sequence reads: CASSLRTDGNQPQHF. CDR3 in DNA: TGTGCCAGCAGTCTGCGGACAGACGGCAATCAGCCCCAGCATTTT.

The chain carries TRBV7-6 and TRBJ1-1; TRBD1 aligns across 7 bases. The V gene's germline CDR1 is SGHVS and CDR2 FNYEAQ. CDR3 length equals 14 residues. V trimming: 5 bases; J trimming: 6 bases; junction bases outside the gene matches: 9. CDR3: CASSVRGGSAEAFF. In DNA form, the CDR3 reads TGTGCCAGCAGCGTACGAGGGGGCTCGGCTGAAGCTTTCTTT.

Worth noting for this clone: One end of the junction fails to match germline, which may point to a read error. This chain connects TRBV5-6 to TRBJ2-2, with 9 bases that match TRBD2. Germline V gene data show CDR1 as SGHDT and CDR2 as YYEEEE. The CDR3 spans 14 residues. The CDR3 region is CASRLAGAGGELFF. The CDR3 DNA reads as TGTGCCAGCCGCTTAGCGGGGGCAGGGGGGGAGCTGTTTTTT.

The chain links TRBV28 to TRBJ1-2, with 7 bases matching TRBD1. Germline-derived CDR1 and CDR2 are MDHEN and SYDVKM. V shed 5 bases and J 5 bases; nucleotides not matched to a gene: 11. This CDR3 has 15 residues. CDR3 DNA: TGTGCCAGCAGTCCATGGGACAGAGTAAAATATGGCTACACCTTC. It encodes CASSPWDRVKYGYTF.

This clone has only a few counts. This chain uses TRBV4-1 with TRBJ2-5; D is unclear. The ends were cut back, 1 base at V and 5 bases at J, with 8 bases in the middle. This CDR3 spans 13 amino acids. The germline CDR1 and CDR2 sequences are MGHRA and YSYEKL. For the CDR3, the DNA is TGCGCCAGCAGCCAAGGAGCTTTGGAGACCCAGTACTTC. Translated: CASSQGALETQYF.

In this sample, this clone turned up once. The rearrangement uses TRBV19 and TRBJ2-7; maybe TRBD1 (6 bases). V was shortened by 0 bases and J by 1 base, with 10 bases between the two germline ends. Germline assignment: CDR1 LNHDA and CDR2 SQIVND (reference sequence). The CDR3 consists of 15 residues. CDR3 sequence reads: CASSIDGGRSYEQYF. The CDR3 coding sequence is TGTGCCAGTAGTATAGATGGGGGCCGATCCTACGAGCAGTACTTC.

This chain connects TRBV10-3 to TRBJ1-2, with D unresolved. Germline V CDR1 and CDR2: ENHRY, SYGVKD. Trimming stripped 3 bases from V and 0 bases from J, with 11 bases between. The CDR3 runs to 15 residues. CDR3 in DNA: TGTGCCATCAGTGATATGAGACAAGCTAACTATGGCTACACCTTC. Translating gives CAISDMRQANYGYTF.

V gene TRBV6-6 combines with J gene TRBJ1-3; D is unresolved. The germline V and J ends were trimmed by 0 bases and 4 bases, with 4 bases remaining between them. Germline V lookup: CDR1 MNHNY, CDR2 SVGAGI (reference sequence). The CDR3 loop spans 13 amino acids. The DNA for the CDR3 is TGTGCCAGCAGTTACTCGGCAGGAAACACCATATATTTT. Encoded protein: CASSYSAGNTIYF.

The DNA of the CDR3 is TGTGCCTGGAGGGTACAGGGTTTTGGAAACACCATATATTTT. Translating gives CAWRVQGFGNTIYF. The chain has TRBV30 and TRBJ1-3, with a tentative D call TRBD1 (6 bases). This CDR3 comprises 14 residues. Between the trimmed V and J ends, which lost 3 bases and 3 bases, there was a span of 12 bases. Germline loops: CDR1 GTSNPN, CDR2 SVGIG (reference sequence).

The CDR3 nucleotides are TGTGCCAGCAGAAGAAAGTTTCTAGCGGACTCCTACAATGAGCAGTTCTTC. Protein product: CASRRKFLADSYNEQFF. The V call is TRBV2, the J call TRBJ2-1, with TRBD2 matching over 7 bases. The germline gives CDR1 SNHLY, CDR2 FYNNEI. The CDR3 covers 17 residues. Unmatched junction bases numbered 11, after V lost 6 bases and J lost 0 bases. Looking up the rest from reference TRBV2 and TRBJ2-1 gives the full variable domain: EPEVTQTPSHQVTQMGQEVILRCVPISNHLYFYWYRQILGQKVEFLVSFYNNEISEKSEIFDDQFSVERPDGSNFTLKIRSTKLEDSAMYFCASRRKFLADSYNEQFFGPGTRLTVL.

This clone came up a few times. The chain links TRBV27 to TRBJ2-7; 7 nucleotides align to TRBD1. CDR1 and CDR2 from the germline V gene are MNHEY and SMNVEV (reference sequence). After removal of 5 bases from V and 3 bases from J, the junction contained 4 bases not matched to a gene. The CDR3 loop spans 13 amino acids. CDR3 amino acids: CASSTGQFYEQYF. The CDR3 DNA is TGTGCCAGCAGTACGGGACAGTTCTACGAGCAGTACTTC.

This clone was recorded only once. This sequence joins TRBV6-6 and TRBJ1-2; D may be TRBD1 (6 bases). This CDR3 region has 14 residues. Trimming cost V 2 bases and J 3 bases, with 10 bases left between them. CDR1 MNHNY and CDR2 SVGAGI come from the germline V gene (reference sequence). CDR3 nucleotide sequence: TGTGCCAGCAGTTACCAGGGGATGGACTATGGCTACACCTTC. It encodes CASSYQGMDYGYTF.

V is TRBV28 and J is TRBJ2-5; 9 nucleotides agree with TRBD1. This CDR3 spans 14 amino acids. V shed 8 bases and J 4 bases; nucleotides not matched to a gene: 8. Germline CDR1 reads MDHEN; CDR2 reads SYDVKM. The CDR3 nucleotides are TGTGCCAGCGCTAAGGACAGGGGTTCAGAGACCCAGTACTTC. Its translation: CASAKDRGSETQYF.

The V gene is TRBV10-2, the J gene TRBJ1-1; maybe TRBD1 (6 bases). Germline CDR1 and CDR2: WSHSY and SAAADI. V was pared by 6 bases and J by 1 base, with 12 bases between. The CDR3 runs 14 residues. Here the CDR3 reads CASRQGFENTEAFF. The CDR3 DNA is TGCGCCAGCAGGCAGGGGTTCGAGAACACTGAAGCTTTCTTT.

The CDR3 DNA follows: TGCGCCAGCAGGAACCCAGATGCAACTAATGAAAAACTGTTTTTT. It codes for CASRNPDATNEKLFF. The rearrangement links TRBV5-1 to TRBJ1-4; D gene uncertain. Trimming took off 5 bases at V and 0 bases at J, with 11 bases between the two ends. There are 15 residues in the CDR3. Germline values: CDR1 SGHRS, CDR2 YFSETQ. Combining the CDR3 with reference TRBV5-1 and TRBJ1-4 gives the whole variable domain KAGVTQTPRYLIKTRGQQVTLSCSPISGHRSVSWYQQTPGQGLQFLFEYFSETQRNKGNFPGRFSGRQFSNSRSEMNVSTLELGDSALYLCASRNPDATNEKLFFGSGTQLSVL.

This chain connects TRBV6-1 to TRBJ1-1, with D possibly TRBD1 on 6 matching bases. Germline lookup yields CDR1 MNHNS and CDR2 SASEGT. Deletions cut 4 bases from V and 0 bases from J, with 12 bases between. This CDR3 has 15 amino acids. CDR3 nucleotide sequence: TGTGCCAGCAGTGCCCGGACAGTATTGAACACTGAAGCTTTCTTT. As protein: CASSARTVLNTEAFF.

The chain employs TRBV28 and TRBJ2-1; tentative D call: TRBD2 (6 bases). V was cut by 3 bases and J by 2 bases, with 11 bases left in between. Germline V gene lookup returns CDR1 MDHEN and CDR2 SYDVKM. CDR3 length: 15 residues. In nucleotides, the CDR3 is TGTGCCAGCAGTTTGGGGTTAGCGGCCTACAATGAGCAGTTCTTC. This gives the protein CASSLGLAAYNEQFF.

This clone was recorded once. The chain is built from TRBV5-8 and TRBJ2-3; 12 nucleotides align to TRBD2. This CDR3 has 15 residues. The V gene's germline CDR1 is SGHTS and CDR2 YDEGEE. V was clipped by 3 bases and J by 5 bases; unmatched bases: 4. CDR3: CASSSQLAGGDTQYF. CDR3 bases: TGTGCCAGCAGCTCACAACTAGCGGGGGGAGATACGCAGTATTTT.

This chain joins TRBV2 and TRBJ2-1, with 15 bases that match TRBD2. Germline V lookup: CDR1 SNHLY, CDR2 FYNNEI. This CDR3 has 19 residues. V gave up 2 bases and J gave up 0 bases; unmatched junction bases: 5. CDR3 DNA: TGTGCCAGCAGTGAATGGACTAGCGGGGGGGTTAGCTCCTACAATGAGCAGTTCTTC. Its protein product is CASSEWTSGGVSSYNEQFF. The full variable domain, with the rest looked up from reference TRBV2 and TRBJ2-1, is EPEVTQTPSHQVTQMGQEVILRCVPISNHLYFYWYRQILGQKVEFLVSFYNNEISEKSEIFDDQFSVERPDGSNFTLKIRSTKLEDSAMYFCASSEWTSGGVSSYNEQFFGPGTRLTVL.

The rearrangement joins TRBV7-9 to TRBJ1-6; 8 bases fit TRBD1. Germline assignment: CDR1 SEHNR and CDR2 FQNEAQ (reference sequence). This CDR3 comprises 15 residues. Trimming cost V 4 bases and J 9 bases; bases outside gene matches: 8. CDR3 sequence: CASSSRDRGLSPLHF. Written as DNA, the CDR3 is TGTGCCAGCAGCTCAAGAGACAGGGGTCTTTCACCCCTCCACTTT.

The V call is TRBV2, the J call TRBJ2-5, with D perhaps matching TRBD2 (6 bases). This CDR3 is built from 13 residues. The ends were cut back, 11 bases at V and 5 bases at J, with 18 bases in the middle. Per the germline V gene, CDR1 is SNHLY and CDR2 is FYNNEI. In nucleotides, the CDR3 is TGTGCCGGGCGGGACTTCCCAGGGGAGACCCAGTACTTC. This sequence encodes CAGRDFPGETQYF.

The CDR3 here is CASRQGAIGNQPQHF. The CDR3 DNA sequence: TGTGCCAGCAGACAGGGGGCGATTGGCAATCAGCCCCAGCATTTT. V usage is TRBV6-5 and J usage is TRBJ1-5, with 9 positions matching TRBD1. CDR1 MNHEY and CDR2 SVGAGI come from the germline V gene. The CDR3 has 15 residues. V lost 6 bases to trimming and J lost 2 bases; unmatched junction nucleotides: 5.

J is TRBJ2-1 and V is TRBV19; the D is unclear. This CDR3 contains 16 residues. Germline-derived CDR1 and CDR2 are LNHDA and SQIVND (reference sequence). V dropped 6 bases and J dropped 2 bases, with 17 bases sitting between them. CDR3 DNA sequence: TGTGCCAGTAGCCCTAGGTTCTCTGGCGCCTACAATGAGCAGTTCTTC. Protein sequence: CASSPRFSGAYNEQFF.

The chain has TRBV14 and TRBJ2-3, with 8 nucleotides matching TRBD1. The CDR3 consists of 15 residues. Trimming took 3 bases from V and 3 from J; bases not matched to a gene: 5. Germline CDR1 and CDR2: SGHDN and FVKESK. The CDR3 bases are TGTGCCAGCAGCCAGCGGACAGGGATGACAGATACGCAGTATTTT. It encodes CASSQRTGMTDTQYF.